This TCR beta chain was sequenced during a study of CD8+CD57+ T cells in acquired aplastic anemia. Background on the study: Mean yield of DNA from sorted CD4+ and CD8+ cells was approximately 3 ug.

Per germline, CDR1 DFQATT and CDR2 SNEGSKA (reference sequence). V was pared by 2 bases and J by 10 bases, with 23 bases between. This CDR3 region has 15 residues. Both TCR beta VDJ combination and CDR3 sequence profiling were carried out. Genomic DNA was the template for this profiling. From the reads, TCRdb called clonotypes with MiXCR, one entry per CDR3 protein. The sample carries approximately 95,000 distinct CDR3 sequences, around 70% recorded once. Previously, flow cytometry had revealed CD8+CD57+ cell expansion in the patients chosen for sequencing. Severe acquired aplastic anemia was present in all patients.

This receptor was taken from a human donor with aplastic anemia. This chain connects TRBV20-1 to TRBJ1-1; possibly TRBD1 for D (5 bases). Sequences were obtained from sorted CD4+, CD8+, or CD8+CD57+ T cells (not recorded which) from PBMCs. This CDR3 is CSARREIGGTGAAFF. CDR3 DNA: TGCAGTGCTAGACGTGAAATTGGCGGGACTGGGGCAGCTTTCTTT.